This TCR beta chain comes out of a study of regulatory T cells in long-lasting Graves disease. Study observations and caveats: Persistent disease favored TRBV28, TRBJ1-2 and TRBJ2-5.

TCR beta libraries were built with iRepertoire HTBI primers and Arm-PCR of CDR3 regions. TCRdb called the multiplex PCR reads again in MiXCR, with one record for every CDR3 protein. This table has around 400,000 distinct CDR3 sequences, 20% to 25% appearing once. Time point specified: persistent/refractory GD, antithyroid drugs over 5 years with positive TRAb. The TCR library was made from RNA that had been extracted from PBMCs in TRIzol. The authors drew patients from an endocrinology department in Xi'an, China. The CDR3 contains 16 residues. Trimming took 5 bases from V and 4 from J, leaving 15 bases between them. Germline V gene lookup returns CDR1 MDHEN and CDR2 SYDVKM. This clonotype was counted ten times or more. Its antigen is currently unknown.

This chain links TRBV28 with TRBJ2-6, with a weak D call TRBD1 (5 bases). The TCR was taken from a woman aged 40 to 50 with Graves disease. The material was peripheral blood mononuclear cells (PBMCs), obtained when the disease was refractory, from a patient treated with antithyroid drugs. CDR3 in amino acids: CASSLLGVSGANVLTF. The CDR3 region has the DNA TGTGCCAGCAGTCTCCTAGGGGTTTCCGGGGCCAACGTCCTGACTTTC.